This TCR beta chain was sequenced during a study of blood T cells in healthy people across ages. Germline V gene sequence: CDR1 SNHLY, CDR2 FYNNEI. The CDR3 runs 14 residues. Trimming pared 4 bases from V and 0 bases from J, leaving 10 bases between. Next came a second PCR, run for about 6 to 11 cycles, which used a sample-barcoded 5' primer along with a J-beta primer mix. TCRdb re-called the 5' RACE reads through MiXCR, storing one row per CDR3 protein. Of some 760,000 distinct CDR3 sequences in the sample, around 25% are singletons; the top ten hold 9.4%. These data were likewise used in another study, on T cells of mothers and their children.

This chain connects TRBV2 to TRBJ2-7; TRBD1 is a possible D gene (5 bases). This TCR was sampled from a boy aged 10-17 years in good health. What was sequenced was blood. In DNA form, the CDR3 reads TGTGCCAGCAGTGTCCGGACAACCTCCTACGAGCAGTACTTC. Its protein is CASSVRTTSYEQYF.